The next 3 T cell receptor beta chains were all read from a single sample in a study of cytomegalovirus exposure and HLA in healthy donors. PCR amplification relied on 60 Vbeta primers (plus 13 Jbeta primers). Assay used: immunoSEQ multiplex PCR; TCRdb lists only in-frame clones, some missing. The sample shows 150,000 or so clones, around 80% of them seen only once. The material sequenced was PBMCs. These receptors were taken from a man in his forties in good health and CMV-seropositive.

V usage is TRBV5-1 and J usage is TRBJ2-3, with D maybe TRBD2 (5 bases). V was shortened by 4 bases and J by 6 bases, with 12 bases between the two germline ends. The CDR3 is 13 residues long. Per germline, CDR1 SGHRS and CDR2 YFSETQ. CDR3 in DNA: TGCGCCAGCAGCGAACCGGGCGGGGATACGCAGTATTTT. Its translation: CASSEPGGDTQYF.

This clone has only one observation. The chain uses TRBV5-4 and TRBJ1-3; the D gene is possibly TRBD1 (5 bases). V lost 0 bases, J lost 6 bases, and 7 bases lay in between. Germline V gene sequence: CDR1 SGHNT, CDR2 YYREEE (reference sequence). CDR3 length equals 13 residues. The DNA of the CDR3 is TGTGCCAGCAGCTTGGGGGGGGAAAACACCATATATTTT. This gives the protein CASSLGGENTIYF.

This chain links TRBV18 with TRBJ2-5, with 9 bases that match TRBD1. The junction had 9 bases not matched to a gene; V was cut back by 5 bases and J by 5 bases. In germline, CDR1 is KGHSH, CDR2 LQKENI. The CDR3 totals 15 residues. The CDR3 DNA reads as TGTGCCAGCTCAACAGGGACAGGGAACGGGGAGACCCAGTACTTC. Translating it yields CASSTGTGNGETQYF.